This T cell receptor (beta chain) was recovered during a study of T-cell reconstitution after alpha-beta-depleted transplantation in children. Whole-study results and caveats: Several hundred expanded graft clones reportedly gave rise to the alpha-beta T cells present about two months after transplant.

This sample's TCRbeta library carried unique molecular identifier barcodes. Via MiXCR, TCRdb re-called the PCR reads, giving one row per CDR3 protein. The sample records hundreds of thousands of distinct CDR3 sequences, 10% to 15% being singletons. Germline assignment: CDR1 SNHLY and CDR2 FYNNEI. The CDR3 spans 16 residues. The ends lost 5 bases at V and 1 base at J; junction bases unmatched: 4. On this clonotype itself: As yet, its antigen is unknown.

This chain links TRBV2 with TRBJ1-4; 10 nucleotides line up with TRBD1. This sample comprised PBMCs, mostly from graft donor cells, obtained 360 days after TCRalphabeta/CD19-depleted stem cell transplant. This receptor was taken from a male patient aged 10 to 17 who had a stem cell transplant for acute myeloid leukemia, so the T cells may come from the graft donor. The CDR3 DNA reads TGTGCCAGCAGTCCTGGACAGGGGGAAACTAATGAAAAACTGTTTTTT. This encodes CASSPGQGETNEKLFF.